The following is a TCR beta chain sequence with its context. Its antigen is unknown. The sample belongs to a study of shared clonotypes between healthy human individuals. In the study overall: Per donor, CD8 memory used one plate, CD8 naive used two, CD4 memory used three and CD4 naive used three. Findings and caveats of the study: Few donors limited the genetic and exposure-history diversity represented.

Naive-designated CD8 cells lacked CD45RO, were positively enriched for CCR7, and omitted terminally differentiated effector memory CD45RA+ cells. This CDR3 contains 14 residues. Germline V CDR1 and CDR2: SGHVS, FQNEAQ. The ends were cut back, 0 bases at V and 4 bases at J, with 6 bases in the middle. Here immunoSEQ multiplex PCR was the method, and the copy in TCRdb shows in-frame clones only, minus some. Of around 700,000 clones listed, under 95% were seen once; the top ten hold 24%. The chain is built from TRBV7-8 and TRBJ2-2; D not resolved. Sequenced input: naive CD8+ T cells sorted from blood. The sequence derives from a man younger than 45 in good health. The CDR3 loop is CASSLAKLTGELFF. In DNA form, the CDR3 reads TGTGCCAGCAGCTTAGCCAAGCTCACCGGGGAGCTGTTTTTT.